This T cell receptor (beta chain) derives from a study of T cells in Graves' hyperthyroidism and ophthalmopathy. This clonotype has a handful of counts. An approximately 9.4 ml volume of fresh peripheral blood provided the PBMCs. There were TCR beta CDR3 regions amplified from RNA transcripts. HTBI primers were used for first-round RT-PCR of the TCR CDR3. One entry per CDR3 protein, called by TCRdb with MiXCR from the multiplex PCR reads. The data contain over 700,000 distinct CDR3 sequences, 30% to 40% of them seen just once; the ten biggest clones take up less than 40%. CDR3 length: 13 amino acids. V lost 2 bases and J 5 bases, leaving 10 bases between the germline ends. The V gene's germline CDR1 is SGHRS and CDR2 YFSETQ.

The J gene is TRBJ1-1, the V gene TRBV5-1; D is unresolved. Sequenced input: blood. This sequence was found in a woman aged 40 to 50 with Graves' hyperthyroidism. The CDR3 coding sequence is TGCGCCAGCAGCTTCAAATCGGGGACTGAAGCTTTCTTT. Its protein product is CASSFKSGTEAFF.